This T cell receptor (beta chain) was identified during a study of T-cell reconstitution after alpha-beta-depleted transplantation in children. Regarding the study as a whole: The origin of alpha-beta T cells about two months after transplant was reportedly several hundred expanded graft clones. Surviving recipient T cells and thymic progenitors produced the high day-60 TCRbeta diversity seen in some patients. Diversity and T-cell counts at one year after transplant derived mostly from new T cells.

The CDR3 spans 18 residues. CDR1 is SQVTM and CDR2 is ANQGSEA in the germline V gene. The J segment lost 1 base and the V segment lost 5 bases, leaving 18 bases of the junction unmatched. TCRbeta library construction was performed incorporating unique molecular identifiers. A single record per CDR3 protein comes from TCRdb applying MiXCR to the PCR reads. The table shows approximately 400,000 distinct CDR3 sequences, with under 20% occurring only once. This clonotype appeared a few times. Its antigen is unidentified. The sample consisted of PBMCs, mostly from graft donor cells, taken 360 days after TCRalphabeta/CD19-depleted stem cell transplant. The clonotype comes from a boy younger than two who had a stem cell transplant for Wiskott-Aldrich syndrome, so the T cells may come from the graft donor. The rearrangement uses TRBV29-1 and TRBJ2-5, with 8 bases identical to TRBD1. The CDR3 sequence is CSVPGGEGVGPFQETQYF. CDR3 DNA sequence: TGCAGCGTTCCAGGGGGCGAAGGAGTAGGGCCTTTCCAAGAGACCCAGTACTTC.